These T cell receptor beta chains were read from a single sample in a study of blood T cells in healthy people across ages. TCRdb called the 5' RACE reads again in MiXCR, with one record for every CDR3 protein. The sample gives 750,000 to 950,000 distinct CDR3 sequences, roughly 25% of which show up once; roughly 3.1% is in the top ten. The sample was also reused in another study, on T cells of mothers and their children.

Specimen: blood. The receptors originated from a boy aged 10-17 years in good health. CDR3s include the opening cysteine and the closing phenylalanine or tryptophan.

TRBV7-9 | CASSLAPLGEKLFF
TRBV12-3/TRBV12-4 | CASRWDSSYEQYF
TRBV29-1 | CSVQGSYNEKLFF
TRBV5-5 | CASSWGPPQETQYF
TRBV6-1 | CASPPPGQSTYEQYF
TRBV10-3 | CAINEWTGGADGYTF
TRBV7-9 | CASSLDTLGAYEQYF
TRBV27 | CASSLFGETTGGTETQYF
TRBV28 | CASSPNFPRGSGGAGTQYF
TRBV29-1 | CSGKTDFGPYEQYF
TRBV20-1 | CSASLSPLANYGYTF
TRBV20-1 | CSAKTGGEDIQYF
TRBV11-2 | CASSWGPGDGQETQYF
TRBV20-1 | CSASKTISYEQYF
TRBV12-5 | CASGLATGDYAYTF
TRBV9 | CASSVDPDTQYF
TRBV4-1 | CASSQEGQGVFGETQYF